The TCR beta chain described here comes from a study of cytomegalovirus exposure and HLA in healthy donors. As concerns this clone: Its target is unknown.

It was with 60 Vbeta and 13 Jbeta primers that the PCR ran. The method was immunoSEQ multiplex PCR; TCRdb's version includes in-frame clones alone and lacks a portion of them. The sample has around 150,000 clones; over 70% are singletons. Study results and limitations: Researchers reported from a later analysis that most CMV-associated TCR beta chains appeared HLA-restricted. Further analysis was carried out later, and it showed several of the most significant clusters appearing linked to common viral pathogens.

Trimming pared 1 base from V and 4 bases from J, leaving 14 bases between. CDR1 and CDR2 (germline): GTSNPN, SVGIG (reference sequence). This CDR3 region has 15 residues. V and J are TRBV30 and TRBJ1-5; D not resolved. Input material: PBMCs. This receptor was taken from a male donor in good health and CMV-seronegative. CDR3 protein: CAWSEGFLANQPQHF. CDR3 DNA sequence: TGTGCCTGGAGTGAAGGTTTCTTAGCAAATCAGCCCCAGCATTTT.